This T cell receptor (beta chain) appears in the sequencing data of a study of blood T cells in healthy people across ages. Total RNA was isolated from each sample in quantities of at least 6 micrograms. A few counts support this clonotype. Its antigen is unidentified. CDR1 MGHRA and CDR2 YSYEKL come from the germline V gene. V was cut by 3 bases and J by 5 bases, with 16 bases left in between. The CDR3 consists of 15 residues. Study-level results: There was a strong correlation between TCR beta diversity and naive T cell percentage.

Together with a sample-barcoded 5' primer, a J-beta primer mix was included in a second PCR lasting about 6 to 11 cycles. CDR3-containing paired-end reads numbered at least 2.5 million in each sample. From the 5' RACE reads, TCRdb called clonotypes with MiXCR, one entry per CDR3 protein. The sample has 500,000 to 600,000 distinct CDR3 sequences, 25% to 30% seen once. The chain couples TRBV4-1 to TRBJ2-5; TRBD2 is a possible D gene (6 bases). This sequence was found in a woman aged 70-85 years in good health. The sequenced material came from blood. The CDR3 DNA follows: TGCGCCAGCAGCCAGCGTTGGGGACTCGAGGAGACCCAGTACTTC. Protein product: CASSQRWGLEETQYF.